These 5 T cell receptor beta chains were all obtained from the same sample, sequenced in a study of sequential checkpoint blockade in melanoma. Assay used: immunoSEQ multiplex PCR; TCRdb lists only in-frame clones, some missing. Here the sample spans 430 or so clones, over 10% being singletons. Stated treatment: randomized to nivolumab then ipilimumab (arm A) or the reverse (arm B). This material consisted of tumor tissue (inferred from file names), taken from a patient given nivolumab and ipilimumab in sequence. All receptors derive from a human donor with melanoma.

In this sample, this clone is medium-sized. The chain is built from TRBV4-1 and TRBJ1-5; D ambiguous. There are 15 residues in the CDR3. Germline CDR1 is MGHRA and CDR2 is YSYEKL. V lost 1 base and J lost 0, with 7 bases in between. Here the CDR3 reads CASSQGQNSNQPQHF. The CDR3 DNA is TGCGCCAGCAGCCAAGGCCAGAATAGCAATCAGCCCCAGCATTTT.

In its sample, this clone ranks as large. The rearrangement links TRBV11-3 to TRBJ2-2; D gene ambiguous. Germline V gives CDR1 SGHNT, CDR2 YENEEA. This CDR3 contains 14 residues. V dropped 5 bases and J dropped 7 bases, with 14 bases sitting between them. CDR3 amino acids: CASSPSQQLGELFF. The CDR3 coding sequence is TGTGCCAGCAGCCCGTCCCAACAGCTCGGGGAGCTGTTTTTT.

This clone was observed a few times. The chain recombines TRBV15 with TRBJ2-2; D remains unclear. V was cut by 1 base and J by 6 bases, with 12 bases left in between. Germline V gene lookup returns CDR1 LNHNV and CDR2 YYDKDF (reference sequence). This CDR3 has 15 amino acids. The CDR3 coding sequence is TGTGCCACCAGCAGAGCCATGTCGGTTTCCGGGGAGCTGTTTTTT. It encodes CATSRAMSVSGELFF.

The gene calls are TRBV6-8 and TRBJ2-1; 8 bases map to TRBD2. V shed 0 bases, J shed 4 bases, and the junction held 2 bases outside the gene matches. Germline CDR1 and CDR2: MNHGY and SAAAGT. The length of the CDR3 is 15 residues. The CDR3 is CASSYSRGAYNEQFF. CDR3 sequence (DNA): TGTGCCAGCAGTTACTCGCGGGGGGCATACAATGAGCAGTTCTTC.

This clone was seen only a few times. The chain employs TRBV28 and TRBJ1-5, with TRBD1 matching over 9 bases. The CDR3 consists of 15 residues. Germline V gene sequence: CDR1 MDHEN, CDR2 SYDVKM. With V trimmed by 9 bases and J by 2 bases, 8 bases remained unmatched. The CDR3 nucleotides are TGTGCCAGTCGACAGGGGGGTATAGGCAATCAGCCCCAGCATTTT. Translating gives CASRQGGIGNQPQHF.